The present entry profiles one T cell receptor beta chain with its context. As yet, its antigen is unknown. This CDR3 has 15 residues. Trimming removed 2 bases at V and 0 bases at J, with 10 bases between. This record comes from a study of T cell repertoires in cytomegalovirus infection. Whole-study context: From public TCR beta signatures came an indication of both CMV infection and matching HLA type.

General study points: Using cumulative public TCR beta family frequency, the authors identified those who carried CMV together with the relevant HLA.

MiXCR, applied by TCRdb to the reads, yields one record per CDR3 protein. Of about 920,000 distinct CDR3 sequences detected, 31% appear once; the ten largest clones hold about an eighth. This receptor was identified in a human donor in good health (CMV status not recorded). Some clones in this sample may be carry-over from other donors' samples. Specimen: cultured CD8+ T cells from PBMCs, collected from culture after CMV antigen stimulation. V usage is TRBV12-3 or TRBV12-4 and J usage is TRBJ1-1; D gene ambiguous. CDR3 sequence reads: CASSLSEVVNTEAFF. In nucleotides, the CDR3 is TGTGCCAGCAGTTTATCGGAAGTAGTGAACACTGAAGCTTTCTTT.